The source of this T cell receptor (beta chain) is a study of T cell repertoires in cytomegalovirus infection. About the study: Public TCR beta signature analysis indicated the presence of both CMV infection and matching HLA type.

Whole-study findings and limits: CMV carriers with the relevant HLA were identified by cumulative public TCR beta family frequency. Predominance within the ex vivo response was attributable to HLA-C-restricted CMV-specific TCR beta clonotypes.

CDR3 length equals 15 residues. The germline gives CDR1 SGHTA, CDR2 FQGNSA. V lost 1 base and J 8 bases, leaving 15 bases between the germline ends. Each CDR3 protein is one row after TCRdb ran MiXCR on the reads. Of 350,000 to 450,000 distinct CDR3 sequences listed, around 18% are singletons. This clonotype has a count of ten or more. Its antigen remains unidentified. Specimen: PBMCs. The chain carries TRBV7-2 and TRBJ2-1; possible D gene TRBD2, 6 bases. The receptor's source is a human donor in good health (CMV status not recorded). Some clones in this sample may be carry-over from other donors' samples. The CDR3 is CASSLVGGGLYEQFF. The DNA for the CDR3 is TGTGCCAGCAGCTTAGTGGGCGGAGGGCTCTATGAGCAGTTCTTC. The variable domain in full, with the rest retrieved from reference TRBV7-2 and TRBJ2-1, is GAGVSQSPSNKVTEKGKDVELRCDPISGHTALYWYRQSLGQGLEFLIYFQGNSAPDKSGLPSDRFSAERTGGSVSTLTIQRTQQEDSAVYLCASSLVGGGLYEQFFGPGTRLTVL.